The 3 T cell receptor beta chains listed next were all sequenced from one sample in a study of identical twins. TCRdb fed the 5' RACE reads into MiXCR, producing one record per CDR3 protein. Of 1.5 million to 2 million distinct CDR3 sequences listed, about 32% are singletons. Sequenced sample: cord blood. These receptors all come from a newborn girl in good health.

The chain combines TRBV25-1 with TRBJ1-1, with TRBD1 matching over 7 bases. This CDR3 spans 13 amino acids. The ends lost 2 bases at V and 7 bases at J; junction bases unmatched: 4. Germline V gives CDR1 MGHDK, CDR2 SYGVNS. In DNA, the CDR3 is TGTGCCAGCAGTGAAATTTGGACAGGTGAAGCTTTCTTT. Protein product: CASSEIWTGEAFF. The entire variable domain, with the rest obtained from reference TRBV25-1 and TRBJ1-1, is as follows: EADIYQTPRYLVIGTGKKITLECSQTMGHDKMYWYQQDPGMELHLIHYSYGVNSTEKGDLSSESTVSRIRTEHFPLTLESARPSHTSQYLCASSEIWTGEAFFGQGTRLTVV.

The CDR3 spells CASTETGLGQPQHF. The DNA of the CDR3 is TGTGCCAGTACCGAAACAGGGTTGGGTCAGCCCCAGCATTTT. V is TRBV19 and J is TRBJ1-5, with a tentative D call TRBD1 (6 bases). V was clipped by 7 bases and J by 6 bases, with 16 bases between them. The germline V gene encodes CDR1 LNHDA and CDR2 SQIVND (reference sequence). The CDR3 runs to 14 residues.

This clonotype was counted only a few times. Its ends do not fully match the called genes, so a read error is possible. The chain joins TRBV7-2 to TRBJ2-1, with unresolved D. CDR1 and CDR2 (germline): SGHTA, FQGNSA. The CDR3 extends over 11 amino acids. The CDR3 coding sequence is TGTGCCAGCAGCCCGTACAATGACCAGTTCTTC. As protein: CASSPYNDQFF.